A selection of T cell receptor beta chains follows, all from one sample in a study of shared clonotypes between healthy human individuals. Clones were sequenced by immunoSEQ multiplex PCR, and TCRdb holds only the in-frame ones, with some missing. The sample carries some 600,000 clones, 95% to 97% recorded once. The source material was naive CD8+ T cells sorted from blood. Receptor source: a woman under 40 in good health. The CDR3 runs from the conserved cysteine through the conserved F or W. A D gene is named only where the DNA matches it firmly. Clone size is shown for a subset of rows, as once, few, many or a class of expanded clone.

clone_size	v_call	d_call	j_call	cdr3_nt	cdr3_aa
.	TRBV28	.	TRBJ2-3	TGTGCCAGCAGAACAAAGACAGGGCTGTCGCGGGAGAGTGCAGATACGCAGTATTTT	CASRTKTGLSRESADTQYF
.	TRBV27	TRBD2	TRBJ2-2	TGTGCCAGCAGTTTCTACCTAGCGGGCACCGGGGAGCTGTTTTTT	CASSFYLAGTGELFF
.	TRBV19	TRBD2	TRBJ2-1	TGTGCCAGTAGTTCTGTCGCGGGAGCATCCTACAATGAGCAGTTCTTC	CASSSVAGASYNEQFF
.	TRBV9	TRBD2	TRBJ2-7	TGTGCCAGCAGCCCACCCGGGACTAGCGGATTCTCCTACGAGCAGTACTTC	CASSPPGTSGFSYEQYF
.	TRBV27	TRBD1	TRBJ1-2	TGTGCCAGCAGTTTAGGTACAGGGGGCGGCTATGGCTACACCTTC	CASSLGTGGGYGYTF
.	TRBV28	TRBD2	TRBJ2-3	TGTGCCAGCATCGACTCGAGCGGGGCTGCGATAGATACGCAGTATTTT	CASIDSSGAAIDTQYF
.	TRBV7-6	TRBD2	TRBJ2-3	TGTGCCAGCAGTCTAGCGGGAGGCCCGGCAGATACGCAGTATTTT	CASSLAGGPADTQYF
.	TRBV19	.	TRBJ2-1	TGTGCCAGTAGTATAGACGGATACAATGAGCAGTTCTTC	CASSIDGYNEQFF
.	TRBV5-4	.	TRBJ2-5	TGTGCCAGCAGCACAGTAGGGGAGCAGTACTTC	CASSTVGEQYF
.	TRBV13	.	TRBJ2-1	TGTGCCAGCAGTCAAGGGAGTCCGGTTTACAATGAGCAGTTCTTC	CASSQGSPVYNEQFF
.	TRBV6-7	.	TRBJ2-2	TGTGCCAGCAGTTACTCGACGGCCGCCTTCCTCACCGGGGAGCTGTTTTTT	CASSYSTAAFLTGELFF
.	TRBV19	.	TRBJ2-7	TGTGCCAGTAGTACGGAGACAGGCCCTACCTACGAGCAGTACTTC	CASSTETGPTYEQYF
.	TRBV28	.	TRBJ2-1	TGTGCCAGCAGTGTAACTTACAATGAGCAGTTCTTC	CASSVTYNEQFF
.	TRBV7-8	.	TRBJ1-6	TGTGCCAGCAGCTCCGGGACTGGAAATTCACCCCTCCACTTT	CASSSGTGNSPLHF
few	TRBV19	.	TRBJ1-5	TGTGCCAGTAGTATTGGGAATCAGCCCCAGCATTTT	CASSIGNQPQHF
.	TRBV7-9	.	TRBJ2-1	TGTGCCAGCAGCGACTTGACAGTCAAGAGGAGGAATGAGCAGTTCTTC	CASSDLTVKRRNEQFF
.	TRBV4-1	.	TRBJ2-5	TGCGCCAGCAGCCAAGAACGCGCAGTCCAAGAGACCCAGTACTTC	CASSQERAVQETQYF
.	TRBV6-5	TRBD1	TRBJ2-3	TGTGCCAGCAGTTTCGGTGAGGGGGCGTTAGCAGATACGCAGTATTTT	CASSFGEGALADTQYF
.	TRBV28	TRBD2	TRBJ2-1	TGTGCCAGCAGTGGCCTAGCGGAGAGCTCCTACAATGAGCAGTTCTTC	CASSGLAESSYNEQFF
.	TRBV27	.	TRBJ1-1	TGTGCCAGCAGTTCCCGGAGCACTGAAGCTTTCTTT	CASSSRSTEAFF
.	TRBV15	.	TRBJ1-5	TGTGCCACCAGCAGAGATCCGAGGGTTGGGCAGCCCCAGCATTTT	CATSRDPRVGQPQHF
once	TRBV13	TRBD1	TRBJ1-2	TGTGCCAGCAGCTTAGTGGGGACGGGACAGGGAAACTATGGCTACACCTTC	CASSLVGTGQGNYGYTF